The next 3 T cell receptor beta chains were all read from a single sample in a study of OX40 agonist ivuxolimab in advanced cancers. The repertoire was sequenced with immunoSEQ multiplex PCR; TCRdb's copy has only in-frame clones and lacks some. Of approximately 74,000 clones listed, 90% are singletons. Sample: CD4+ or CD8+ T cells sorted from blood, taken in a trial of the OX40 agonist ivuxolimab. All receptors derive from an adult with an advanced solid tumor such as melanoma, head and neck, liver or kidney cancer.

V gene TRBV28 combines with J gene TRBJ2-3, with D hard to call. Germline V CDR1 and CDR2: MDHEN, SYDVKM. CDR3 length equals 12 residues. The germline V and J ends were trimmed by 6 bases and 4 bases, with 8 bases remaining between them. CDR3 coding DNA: TGTGCCAGCAGCCTCACACCAGATACGCAGTATTTT. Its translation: CASSLTPDTQYF.

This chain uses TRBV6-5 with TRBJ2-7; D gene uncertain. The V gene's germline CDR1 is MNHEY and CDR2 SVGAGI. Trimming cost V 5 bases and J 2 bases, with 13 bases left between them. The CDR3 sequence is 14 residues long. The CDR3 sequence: CASSPSRPPYEQYF. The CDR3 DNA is TGTGCCAGCAGTCCCAGTCGTCCTCCCTACGAGCAGTACTTC.

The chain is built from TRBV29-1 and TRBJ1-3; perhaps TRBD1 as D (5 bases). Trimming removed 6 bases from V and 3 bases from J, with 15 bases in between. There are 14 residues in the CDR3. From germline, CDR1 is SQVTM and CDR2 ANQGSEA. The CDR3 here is CSVRGGSSGNTIYF. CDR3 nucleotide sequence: TGCAGCGTCCGTGGGGGTTCAAGTGGAAACACCATATATTTT.